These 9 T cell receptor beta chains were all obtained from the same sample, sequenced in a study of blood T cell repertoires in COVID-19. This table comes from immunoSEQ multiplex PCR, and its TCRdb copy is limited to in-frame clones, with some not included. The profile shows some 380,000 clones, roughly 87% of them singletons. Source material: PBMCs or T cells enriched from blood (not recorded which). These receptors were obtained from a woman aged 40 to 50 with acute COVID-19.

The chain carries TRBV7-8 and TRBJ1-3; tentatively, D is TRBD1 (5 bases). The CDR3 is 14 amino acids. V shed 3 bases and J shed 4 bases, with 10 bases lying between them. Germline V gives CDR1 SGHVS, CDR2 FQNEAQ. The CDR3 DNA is TGTGCCAGCAGCTTCCTCGACAGAGGAAACACCATATATTTT. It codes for CASSFLDRGNTIYF.

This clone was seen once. The CDR3 here is CASSYRGTHEQYF. CDR3 in DNA: TGTGCCAGCAGTTACAGGGGTACCCACGAGCAGTACTTC. The chain joins TRBV6-2 or TRBV6-3 to TRBJ2-7; TRBD1 is a possible D gene (5 bases). Germline V gene data show CDR1 as MNHEY and CDR2 as SVGEGT. This CDR3 comprises 13 residues. Trimming stripped 2 bases from V and 5 bases from J, with 10 bases between.

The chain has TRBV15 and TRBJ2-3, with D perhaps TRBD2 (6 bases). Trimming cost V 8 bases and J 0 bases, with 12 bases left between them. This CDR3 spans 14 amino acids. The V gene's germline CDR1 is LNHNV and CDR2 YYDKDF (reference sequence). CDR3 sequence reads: CATSAGKSTDTQYF. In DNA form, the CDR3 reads TGTGCCACCTCGGCGGGGAAAAGCACAGATACGCAGTATTTT.

The CDR3 here is CASSFEGKQPQHF. For the CDR3, the DNA is TGCGCCAGCAGCTTTGAGGGAAAACAGCCCCAGCATTTT. The V call is TRBV5-1, the J call TRBJ1-5; D is uncertain. V lost 2 bases and J lost 7, with 10 bases in between. The CDR3 runs 13 residues. The germline V gene has CDR1 SGHRS and CDR2 YFSETQ.

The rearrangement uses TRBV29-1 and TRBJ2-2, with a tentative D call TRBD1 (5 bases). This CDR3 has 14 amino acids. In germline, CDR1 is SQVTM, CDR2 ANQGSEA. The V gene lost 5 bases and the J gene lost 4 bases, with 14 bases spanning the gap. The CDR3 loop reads CSVSGQGRTGELFF. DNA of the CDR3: TGCAGCGTTTCGGGTCAGGGTCGCACCGGGGAGCTGTTTTTT.

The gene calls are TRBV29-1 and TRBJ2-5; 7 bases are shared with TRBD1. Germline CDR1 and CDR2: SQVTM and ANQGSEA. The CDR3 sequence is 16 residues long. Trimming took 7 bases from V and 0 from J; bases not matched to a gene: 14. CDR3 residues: CSATYYRGWYQETQYF. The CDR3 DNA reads TGCAGCGCTACGTACTACAGGGGCTGGTACCAAGAGACCCAGTACTTC. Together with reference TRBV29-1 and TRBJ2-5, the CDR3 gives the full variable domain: SAVISQKPSRDICQRGTSLTIQCQVDSQVTMMFWYRQQPGQSLTLIATANQGSEATYESGFVIDKFPISRPNLTFSTLTVSNMSPEDSSIYLCSATYYRGWYQETQYFGPGTRLLVL.

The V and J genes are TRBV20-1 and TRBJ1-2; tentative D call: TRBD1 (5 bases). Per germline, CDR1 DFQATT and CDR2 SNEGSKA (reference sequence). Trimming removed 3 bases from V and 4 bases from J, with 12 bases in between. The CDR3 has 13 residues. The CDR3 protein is CSASQGYLYGYTF. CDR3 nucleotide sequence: TGCAGTGCTAGTCAGGGTTATCTCTATGGCTACACCTTC.

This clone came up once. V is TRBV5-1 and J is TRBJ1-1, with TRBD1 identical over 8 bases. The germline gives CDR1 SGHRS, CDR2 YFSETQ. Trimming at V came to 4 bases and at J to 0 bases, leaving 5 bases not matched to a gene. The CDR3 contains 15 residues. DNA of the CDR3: TGCGCCAGCAGCATATCAGGGGGCCTGAACACTGAAGCTTTCTTT. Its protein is CASSISGGLNTEAFF. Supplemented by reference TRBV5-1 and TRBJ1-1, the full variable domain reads KAGVTQTPRYLIKTRGQQVTLSCSPISGHRSVSWYQQTPGQGLQFLFEYFSETQRNKGNFPGRFSGRQFSNSRSEMNVSTLELGDSALYLCASSISGGLNTEAFFGQGTRLTVV.

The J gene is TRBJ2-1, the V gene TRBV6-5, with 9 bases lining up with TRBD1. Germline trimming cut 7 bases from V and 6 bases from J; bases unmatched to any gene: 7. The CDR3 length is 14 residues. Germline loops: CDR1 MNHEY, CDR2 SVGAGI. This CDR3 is CASNRGQPLNEQFF. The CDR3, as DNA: TGTGCCAGCAACAGGGGGCAACCACTCAATGAGCAGTTCTTC.